The clone carrying this T cell receptor beta chain is judged medium-sized. The data are from a study of OX40 agonist ivuxolimab in advanced cancers. Study at large: Patients with hepatocellular carcinoma, melanoma, renal cell or head and neck cancer made up the dose-escalation patients. Partial responses were seen in three patients, one with hepatocellular carcinoma and two with cutaneous melanoma. Cohort: more than 75% men, mean age about 60, aged roughly 20 to 79.

Only in-frame clones appear in the TCRdb table, and some are missing; sequencing was by immunoSEQ multiplex PCR. The data show some 45,000 clones, approximately 89% seen once. The receptor was derived from an adult with an advanced solid tumor such as melanoma, head and neck, liver or kidney cancer. The sample here was CD4+ or CD8+ T cells sorted from blood, taken in a trial of the OX40 agonist ivuxolimab.

CDR3 sequence reads: CASTQLVSSSEQFF. Written as DNA, the CDR3 is TGTGCCAGCACGCAGCTTGTAAGCAGCTCGGAGCAGTTCTTC. This chain joins TRBV7-6 and TRBJ2-1; D is undetermined. The germline V gene encodes CDR1 SGHVS and CDR2 FNYEAQ. The CDR3 covers 14 residues. V lost 7 bases and J 10 bases, leaving 20 bases between the germline ends.